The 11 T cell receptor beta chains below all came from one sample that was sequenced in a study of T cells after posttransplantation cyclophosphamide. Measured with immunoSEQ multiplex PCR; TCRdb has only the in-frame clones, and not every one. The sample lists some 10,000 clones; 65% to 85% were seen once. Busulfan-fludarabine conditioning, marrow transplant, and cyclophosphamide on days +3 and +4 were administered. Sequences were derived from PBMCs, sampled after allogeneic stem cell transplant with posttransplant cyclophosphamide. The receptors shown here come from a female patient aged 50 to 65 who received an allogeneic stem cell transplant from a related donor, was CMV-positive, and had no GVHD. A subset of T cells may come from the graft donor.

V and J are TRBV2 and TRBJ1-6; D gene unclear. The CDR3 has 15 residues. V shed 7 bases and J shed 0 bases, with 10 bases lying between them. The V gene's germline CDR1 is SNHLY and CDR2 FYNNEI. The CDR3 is CASTLASSYNSPLHF. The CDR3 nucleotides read TGTGCCAGCACATTAGCGAGCTCCTATAATTCACCCCTCCACTTT.

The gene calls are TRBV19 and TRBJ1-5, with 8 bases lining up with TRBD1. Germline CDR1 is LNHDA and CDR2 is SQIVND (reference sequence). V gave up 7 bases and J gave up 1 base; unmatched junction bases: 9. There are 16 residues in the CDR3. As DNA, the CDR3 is TGTGCCAGTAATTCCAGGGGGCGCCTAAGCAATCAGCCCCAGCATTTT. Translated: CASNSRGRLSNQPQHF.

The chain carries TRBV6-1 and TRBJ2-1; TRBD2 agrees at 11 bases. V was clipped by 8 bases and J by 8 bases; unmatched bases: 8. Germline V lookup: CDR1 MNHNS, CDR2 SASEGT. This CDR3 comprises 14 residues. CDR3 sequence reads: CASGTSGGWYEQFF. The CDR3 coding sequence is TGTGCCAGCGGTACTAGCGGGGGTTGGTATGAGCAGTTCTTC.

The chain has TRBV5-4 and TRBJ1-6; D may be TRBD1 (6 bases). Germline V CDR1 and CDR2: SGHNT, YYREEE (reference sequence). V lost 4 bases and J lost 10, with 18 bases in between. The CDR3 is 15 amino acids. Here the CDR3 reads CASSLDGTSGSPLHF. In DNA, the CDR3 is TGTGCCAGCAGCCTCGACGGGACATCGGGATCACCCCTCCACTTT. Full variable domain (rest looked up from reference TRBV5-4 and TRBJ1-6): ETGVTQSPTHLIKTRGQQVTLRCSSQSGHNTVSWYQQALGQGPQFIFQYYREEENGRGNFPPRFSGLQFPNYSSELNVNALELDDSALYLCASSLDGTSGSPLHFGNGTRLTVT.

The CDR3 region is CASSQPGQVYNYGYTF. CDR3 sequence (DNA): TGTGCCAGTAGTCAACCCGGACAGGTATACAACTATGGCTACACCTTC. V is TRBV19 and J is TRBJ1-2; 7 nucleotides match TRBD1. Germline V gives CDR1 LNHDA, CDR2 SQIVND (reference sequence). CDR3 size: 16 residues. The trim removed 5 bases at V and 2 bases at J, leaving 11 bases unmatched.

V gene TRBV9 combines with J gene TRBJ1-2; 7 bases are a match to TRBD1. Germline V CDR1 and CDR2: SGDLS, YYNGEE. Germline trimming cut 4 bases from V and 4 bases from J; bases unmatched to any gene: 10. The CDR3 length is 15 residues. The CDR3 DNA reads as TGTGCCAGCAGCTACGATCGACAGGGCACCTATGGCTACACCTTC. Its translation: CASSYDRQGTYGYTF. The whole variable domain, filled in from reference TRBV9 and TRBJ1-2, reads DSGVTQTPKHLITATGQRVTLRCSPRSGDLSVYWYQQSLDQGLQFLIQYYNGEERAKGNILERFSAQQFPDLHSELNLSSLELGDSALYFCASSYDRQGTYGYTFGSGTRLTVV.

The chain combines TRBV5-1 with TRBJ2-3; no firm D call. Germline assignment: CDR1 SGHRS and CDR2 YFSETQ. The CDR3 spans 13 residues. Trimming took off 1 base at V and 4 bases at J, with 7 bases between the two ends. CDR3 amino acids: CASSLRSSDTQYF. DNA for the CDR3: TGCGCCAGCAGCTTGCGCAGTTCAGATACGCAGTATTTT.

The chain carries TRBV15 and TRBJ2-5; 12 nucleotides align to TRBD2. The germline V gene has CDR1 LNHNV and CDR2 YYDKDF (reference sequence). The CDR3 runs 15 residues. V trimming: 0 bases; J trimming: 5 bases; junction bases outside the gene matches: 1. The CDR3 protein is CATSRELAGGETQYF. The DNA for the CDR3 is TGTGCCACCAGCAGAGAGCTAGCGGGGGGGGAGACCCAGTACTTC.

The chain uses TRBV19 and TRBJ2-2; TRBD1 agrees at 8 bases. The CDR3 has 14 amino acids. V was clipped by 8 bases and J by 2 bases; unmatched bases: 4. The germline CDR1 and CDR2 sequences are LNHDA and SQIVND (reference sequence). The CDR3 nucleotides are TGTGCCAGTTCCGGGACAGGTAACACCGGGGAGCTGTTTTTT. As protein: CASSGTGNTGELFF.

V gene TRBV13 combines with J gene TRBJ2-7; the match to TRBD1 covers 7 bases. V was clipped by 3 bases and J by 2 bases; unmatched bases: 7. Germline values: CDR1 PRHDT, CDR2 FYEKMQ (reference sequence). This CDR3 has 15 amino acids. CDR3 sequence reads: CASSFEAGGPYEQYF. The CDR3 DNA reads TGTGCCAGCAGCTTTGAGGCAGGGGGTCCCTACGAGCAGTACTTC.

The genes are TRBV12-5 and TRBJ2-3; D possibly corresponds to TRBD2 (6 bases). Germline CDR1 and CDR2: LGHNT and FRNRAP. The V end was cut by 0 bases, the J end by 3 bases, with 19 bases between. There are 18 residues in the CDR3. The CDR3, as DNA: TGTGCTAGTGGTTTGGTACAAGGGGCCGACGGGAGAACAGATACGCAGTATTTT. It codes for CASGLVQGADGRTDTQYF.